This T cell receptor (beta chain) stems from a study of beta chain features in type 1 diabetes. Whole-study results and caveats: Moderate yet significant TCRB CDR3 shortening was seen in Type 1 diabetes patients in all four CD4+ subsets.

V lost 1 base and J lost 4, with 5 bases in between. The CDR3 spans 13 residues. Germline CDR1 SGHDN, CDR2 FVKESK. Ten or more counts support this clone. The antigen is unknown. Expressed TCRB transcripts got sequenced, as all isolated RNA was reverse transcribed. Clones were read by immunoSEQ multiplex PCR, and TCRdb kept only the in-frame ones, dropping some. The top ten clones hold over 0.015% of a sample with 200,000 to 300,000 clones, roughly 10% of them seen once. The rearrangement joins TRBV14 to TRBJ2-1; D unclear. The sample consisted of naive CD4+ T cells from blood. The source of this sequence is a man in his thirties or forties with type 1 diabetes. CDR3 DNA: TGTGCCAGCAGCCAAGGTTATTACAATGAGCAGTTCTTC. Protein sequence: CASSQGYYNEQFF.